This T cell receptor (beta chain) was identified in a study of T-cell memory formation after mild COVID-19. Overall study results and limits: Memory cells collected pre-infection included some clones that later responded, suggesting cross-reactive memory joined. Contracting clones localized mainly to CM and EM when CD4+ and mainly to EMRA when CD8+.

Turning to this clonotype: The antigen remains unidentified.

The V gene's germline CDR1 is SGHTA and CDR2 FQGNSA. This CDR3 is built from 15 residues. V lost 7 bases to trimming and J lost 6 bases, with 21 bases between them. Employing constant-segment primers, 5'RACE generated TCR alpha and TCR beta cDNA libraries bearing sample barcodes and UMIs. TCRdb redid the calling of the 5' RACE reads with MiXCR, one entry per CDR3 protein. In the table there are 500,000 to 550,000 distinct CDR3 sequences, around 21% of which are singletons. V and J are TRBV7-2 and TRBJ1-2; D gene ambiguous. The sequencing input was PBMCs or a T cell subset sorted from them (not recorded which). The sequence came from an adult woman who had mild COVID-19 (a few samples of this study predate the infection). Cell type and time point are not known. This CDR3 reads CASNIWEGERNGYTF. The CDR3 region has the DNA TGTGCCAGCAACATCTGGGAGGGCGAGCGGAATGGCTACACCTTC. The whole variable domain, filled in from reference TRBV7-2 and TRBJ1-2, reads GAGVSQSPSNKVTEKGKDVELRCDPISGHTALYWYRQSLGQGLEFLIYFQGNSAPDKSGLPSDRFSAERTGGSVSTLTIQRTQQEDSAVYLCASNIWEGERNGYTFGSGTRLTVV.